The next 10 T cell receptor beta chains were all read from a single sample in a study of T cells in Graves' hyperthyroidism and ophthalmopathy. Regions amplified from RNA transcripts were the TCR beta CDR3 regions. The TCR CDR3 first-round RT-PCR relied on the HTBI primer set. TCRdb re-derived calls from the multiplex PCR reads in MiXCR, one entry per CDR3 protein. This table has about 660,000 distinct CDR3 sequences, 45% appearing once. The sequencing sample was made of peripheral blood or thyroid tissue (not recorded which). These receptors were collected from an adult man with Graves' disease, either hyperthyroidism or ophthalmopathy (not recorded which).

This clonotype was observed at least ten times. The J gene is TRBJ1-1, the V gene TRBV20-1; no clear D gene. The CDR3 spans 10 residues. Germline assignment: CDR1 DFQATT and CDR2 SNEGSKA (reference sequence). The CDR3 sequence: CSARSTEAFF. In DNA form, the CDR3 reads TGCAGCGCCAGGTCCACTGAAGCTTTCTTT.

This clonotype was picked up one time. One end of the junction fails to match germline, which may point to a read error. This chain joins TRBV7-9 and TRBJ2-6; a weak D match, TRBD2 (6 bases). This CDR3 is 11 amino acids long. Germline loops: CDR1 SEHNR, CDR2 FQNEAQ (reference sequence). The CDR3 bases are TGTGCCAGTAGTACCGGGACTTCGCCAGCTTTC. It encodes CASSTGTSPAF.

This clonotype has a count of ten or more. The rearrangement joins TRBV2 to TRBJ1-5, with 12 nucleotides matching TRBD1. The CDR3 totals 15 residues. V shed 6 bases and J 5 bases; nucleotides not matched to a gene: 5. Germline-derived CDR1 and CDR2 are SNHLY and FYNNEI. CDR3 in amino acids: CASRSGTGGDQPQHF. CDR3 in DNA: TGTGCCAGCAGATCCGGGACAGGGGGCGATCAGCCCCAGCATTTT.

As concerns this clonotype: Possible read error: a much larger clone is one base away. The chain links TRBV7-2 to TRBJ1-1; a weak D match, TRBD1 (5 bases). CDR3 length: 14 residues. Trimming pared 5 bases from V and 9 bases from J, leaving 19 bases between. Per the germline V gene, CDR1 is SGHTA and CDR2 is FQGNSA. Here the CDR3 DNA reads TGTGCCAGCAGCCTCCTTGCGACAGTTCCTCAAGCTTTCTTT. The encoded protein is CASSLLATVPQAFF.

This chain connects TRBV2 to TRBJ1-5; 7 nucleotides line up with TRBD1. V was clipped by 4 bases and J by 1 base; unmatched bases: 4. Germline lookup yields CDR1 SNHLY and CDR2 FYNNEI. CDR3 length: 15 amino acids. CDR3 residues: CASSVRGGSNQPQHF. In DNA form, the CDR3 reads TGTGCCAGCAGTGTAAGAGGGGGCAGCAATCAGCCCCAGCATTTT.

This clonotype has only a few counts. The gene calls are TRBV7-3 and TRBJ1-2; 8 nucleotides agree with TRBD1. CDR3 length equals 16 residues. J lost 8 bases, V lost 6 bases, and 17 bases had no gene match. Per germline, CDR1 SGHTA and CDR2 FQGTGA. DNA for the CDR3: TGTGCCAGCAGTCCCCCTAGGCAACAGGGGGTGGGGGGCTACACCTTC. Its translation: CASSPPRQQGVGGYTF.

The chain uses TRBV2 and TRBJ1-6, with 9 bases lining up with TRBD1. V lost 4 bases to trimming and J lost 9 bases; unmatched junction nucleotides: 7. The CDR3 has 15 residues. Germline V gives CDR1 SNHLY, CDR2 FYNNEI. The CDR3, as DNA: TGTGCCAGCAGTGTCTCGGGACAGGGCGGTTCACCCCTCCACTTT. Protein: CASSVSGQGGSPLHF.

CDR3 loop: CASSYVIGTGPEKLFF. CDR3 bases: TGTGCCAGCAGTTACGTCATCGGGACAGGGCCCGAAAAACTGTTTTTT. The V and J genes are TRBV2 and TRBJ1-4; 9 positions agree with TRBD1. The CDR3 length is 16 residues. After removal of 5 bases from V and 8 bases from J, the junction contained 12 bases not matched to a gene. From germline, CDR1 is SNHLY and CDR2 FYNNEI.

A remark on this clonotype: Being one base from a much bigger clone, this may be a read error. V gene TRBV10-3 combines with J gene TRBJ1-2, with D hard to call. This CDR3 spans 12 amino acids. Germline values: CDR1 ENHRY, CDR2 SYGVKD. The CDR3 DNA follows: TGTGCCATCAGTGAAGTAGTCTATGGCAACACCTTC. Translation: CAISEVVYGNTF.

The chain uses TRBV7-8 and TRBJ2-7; 9 nucleotides match TRBD1. This CDR3 is 15 amino acids long. V lost 2 bases and J lost 1; bases outside the gene matches: 3. Per the germline V gene, CDR1 is SGHVS and CDR2 is FQNEAQ. CDR3 in amino acids: CASSLSDRGSYEQYF. The CDR3 nucleotides read TGTGCCAGCAGCTTATCCGACAGGGGGTCCTACGAGCAGTACTTC. Supplemented by reference TRBV7-8 and TRBJ2-7, the full variable domain reads GAGVSQSPRYKVAKRGQDVALRCDPISGHVSLFWYQQALGQGPEFLTYFQNEAQLDKSGLPSDRFFAERPEGSVSTLKIQRTQQEDSAVYLCASSLSDRGSYEQYFGPGTRLTVT.